This T cell receptor (beta chain) comes out of a study of cytomegalovirus exposure and HLA in healthy donors. PCR amplification relied on 60 Vbeta primers (plus 13 Jbeta primers). Repertoires were generated with immunoSEQ multiplex PCR, while TCRdb's copy carries only in-frame clones and drops some. This sample has roughly 200,000 clones, with 79% found just once. Germline loops: CDR1 SGDLS, CDR2 YYNGEE. This CDR3 has 17 residues. V trimming: 0 bases; J trimming: 0 bases; junction bases outside the gene matches: 5. Sequenced sample: PBMCs. This TCR came from a girl aged 10-17 years in good health and CMV-seropositive. This chain links TRBV9 with TRBJ2-7; TRBD2 aligns across 11 bases. CDR3 DNA: TGTGCCAGCAGCGTAGGGAGTAGCGGGGGGGACTCCTACGAGCAGTACTTC. Translation gives CASSVGSSGGDSYEQYF.